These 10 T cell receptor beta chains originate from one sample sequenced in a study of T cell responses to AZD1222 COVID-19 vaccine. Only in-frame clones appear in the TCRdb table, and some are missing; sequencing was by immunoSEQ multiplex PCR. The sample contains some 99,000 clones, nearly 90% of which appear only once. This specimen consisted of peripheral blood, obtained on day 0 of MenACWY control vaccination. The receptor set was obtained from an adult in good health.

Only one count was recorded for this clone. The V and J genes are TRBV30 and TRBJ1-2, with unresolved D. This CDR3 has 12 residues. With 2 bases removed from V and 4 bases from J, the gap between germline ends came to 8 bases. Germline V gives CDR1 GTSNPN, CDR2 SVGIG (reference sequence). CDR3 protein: CAWSSQPYGYTF. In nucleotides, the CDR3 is TGTGCCTGGAGTTCCCAGCCCTATGGCTACACCTTC.

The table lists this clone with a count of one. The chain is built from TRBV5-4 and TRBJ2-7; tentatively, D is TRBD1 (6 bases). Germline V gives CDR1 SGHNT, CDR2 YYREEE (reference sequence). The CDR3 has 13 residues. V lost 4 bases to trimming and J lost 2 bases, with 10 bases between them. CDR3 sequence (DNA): TGTGCCAGCAGCCCACAGGGCCCCTACGAGCAGTACTTC. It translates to CASSPQGPYEQYF.

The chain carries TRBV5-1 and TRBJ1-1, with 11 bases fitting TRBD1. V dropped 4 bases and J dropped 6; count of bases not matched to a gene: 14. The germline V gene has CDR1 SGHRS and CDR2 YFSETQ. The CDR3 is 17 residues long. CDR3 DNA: TGCGCCAGCAGCCCCGGGACAGGGGGTGGGTTCTGGGCTGAAGCTTTCTTT. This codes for CASSPGTGGGFWAEAFF.

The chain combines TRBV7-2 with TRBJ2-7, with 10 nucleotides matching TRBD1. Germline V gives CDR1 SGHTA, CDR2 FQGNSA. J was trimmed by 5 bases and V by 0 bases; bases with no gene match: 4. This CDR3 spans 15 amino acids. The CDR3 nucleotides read TGTGCCAGCAGCTTAGCAAGACAGGGGGCCCACGAGCAGTACTTC. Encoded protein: CASSLARQGAHEQYF.

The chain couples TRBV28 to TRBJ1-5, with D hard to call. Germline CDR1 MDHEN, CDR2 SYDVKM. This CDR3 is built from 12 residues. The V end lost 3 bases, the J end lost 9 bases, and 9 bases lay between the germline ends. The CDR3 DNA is TGTGCCAGCAGTTTTGACTGGGGGCCCCAGCATTTT. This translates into CASSFDWGPQHF.

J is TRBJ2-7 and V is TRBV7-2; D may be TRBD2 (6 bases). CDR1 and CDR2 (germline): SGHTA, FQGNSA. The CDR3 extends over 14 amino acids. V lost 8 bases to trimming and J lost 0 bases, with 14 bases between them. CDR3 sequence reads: CASGPDYYSYEQYF. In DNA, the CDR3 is TGTGCCAGCGGGCCGGACTACTACTCCTACGAGCAGTACTTC.

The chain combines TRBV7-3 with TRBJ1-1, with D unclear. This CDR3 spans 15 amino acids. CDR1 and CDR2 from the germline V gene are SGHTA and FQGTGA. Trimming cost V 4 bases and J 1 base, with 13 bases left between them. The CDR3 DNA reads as TGTGCCAGCAGCTCGTGGGGAGGACCGAACACTGAAGCTTTCTTT. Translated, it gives CASSSWGGPNTEAFF.

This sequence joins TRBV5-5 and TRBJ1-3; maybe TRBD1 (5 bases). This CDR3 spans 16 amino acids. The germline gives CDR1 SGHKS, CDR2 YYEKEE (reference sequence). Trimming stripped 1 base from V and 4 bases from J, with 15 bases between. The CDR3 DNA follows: TGTGCCAGCAGCTTGAGGGGCACAGCGCTGGGAAACACCATATATTTT. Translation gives CASSLRGTALGNTIYF.

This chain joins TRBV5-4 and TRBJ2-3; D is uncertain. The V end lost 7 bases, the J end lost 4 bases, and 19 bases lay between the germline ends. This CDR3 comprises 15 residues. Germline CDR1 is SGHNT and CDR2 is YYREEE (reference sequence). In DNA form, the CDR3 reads TGTGCCAGCTCCCCTGTAGGGTCCCTGGCAGATACGCAGTATTTT. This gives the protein CASSPVGSLADTQYF.

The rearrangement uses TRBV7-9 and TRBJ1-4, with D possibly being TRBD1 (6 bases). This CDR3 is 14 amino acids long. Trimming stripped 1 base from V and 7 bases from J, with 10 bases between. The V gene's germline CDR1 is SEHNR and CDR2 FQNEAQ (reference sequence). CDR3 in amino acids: CASSLEQGREKLFF. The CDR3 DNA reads TGTGCCAGCAGCTTAGAACAGGGACGTGAAAAACTGTTTTTT.